A selection of T cell receptor beta chains follows, all from one sample in a study of cytomegalovirus exposure and HLA in healthy donors. TCRdb's copy holds only in-frame clones and misses some; the assay was immunoSEQ multiplex PCR. Seen here are around 140,000 clones, approximately 78% observed once, and the top ten hold 2.5% to 3%. What was sequenced was PBMCs. The origin of the receptors is a female donor in good health and CMV-seronegative. CDR3s include the opening cysteine and the closing phenylalanine or tryptophan. A D gene is named only where the DNA matches it firmly. Not every row has a clone size; where given, it reads once, few, many or a size class.

>few|15|TRBJ2-6|TRBV19|NA
TGTGCCAGTAGTTTGGACACCTCTGGGGCCAACGTCCTGACTTTC
CASSLDTSGANVLTF
>NA|14|TRBJ2-5|TRBV5-1|TRBD1
TGCGCCAGCAGCTCGAGGGGGCGGCAAGAGACCCAGTACTTC
CASSSRGRQETQYF
>NA|13|TRBJ1-2|TRBV5-1|TRBD1
TGCGCCAGCAGCTCCCGGGACAGGGTCGGCTACACCTTC
CASSSRDRVGYTF
>NA|14|TRBJ1-6|TRBV7-2|TRBD1
TGTGCCAGCAGCTCGGACAGGTCCCGATCACCCCTCCACTTT
CASSSDRSRSPLHF
>NA|18|TRBJ2-2|TRBV28|NA
TGTGCCAGCAGTTTCGACCCCGCTCTCGGGGACTACACCGGGGAGCTGTTTTTT
CASSFDPALGDYTGELFF
>NA|15|TRBJ2-5|TRBV28|TRBD2
TGTGCCAGCCTTGGCCAAACTAGCGGGAGAGAGACCCAGTACTTC
CASLGQTSGRETQYF
>NA|15|TRBJ2-2|TRBV6-5|NA
TGTGCCAGCAGCCCAGGGCGGTGGAACACCGGGGAGCTGTTTTTT
CASSPGRWNTGELFF
>NA|13|TRBJ2-7|TRBV6-6|NA
TGTGCCAGCAGTCGTTGGGGCGACTACGAGCAGTACTTC
CASSRWGDYEQYF
>NA|13|TRBJ1-1|TRBV5-1|NA
TGCGCCAGCAGCTTGGGGGCCCCGGCAGAAGCTTTCTTT
CASSLGAPAEAFF
>NA|15|TRBJ2-1|TRBV11-2|TRBD1
TGTGCCAGCAGCTTAGATAAGGGACAGGAGAATGAGCAGTTCTTC
CASSLDKGQENEQFF
>NA|13|TRBJ1-4|TRBV6-1|TRBD1
TGTGCCAGCAGCAGGGGGGAAAATGAAAAACTGTTTTTT
CASSRGENEKLFF
>NA|17|TRBJ2-3|TRBV10-3|TRBD1
TGTGCCATCGGGCCCGGGACAGGGGGCGCGGGCACAGATACGCAGTATTTT
CAIGPGTGGAGTDTQYF
>few|18|TRBJ2-1|TRBV2|NA
TGTGCCAGCAGTGTGAGCCCCACAGGGTTTGGCTCCTACAATGAGCAGTTCTTC
CASSVSPTGFGSYNEQFF
>NA|16|TRBJ2-1|TRBV11-1|TRBD2
TGTGCCAGCAGCTTAGCGCGACTAGCGGGGTACAATGAGCAGTTCTTC
CASSLARLAGYNEQFF
>NA|15|TRBJ1-5|TRBV19|NA
TGTGCCAGTAGTATAGATGGGTCCGGCGGGCAGCCCCAGCATTTT
CASSIDGSGGQPQHF
>NA|15|TRBJ1-2|TRBV7-2|TRBD1
TGTGCCAGCAGCTTAGTGCCAGGGGGAGGAGGCGGCTACACCTTC
CASSLVPGGGGGYTF
>NA|15|TRBJ2-7|TRBV6-1|TRBD1
TGTGCCAGCAGTGAAGTCGGGACAGGGTTTGAAGAGCAGTACTTC
CASSEVGTGFEEQYF
>NA|15|TRBJ1-1|TRBV10-3|TRBD1
TGTGCCATCAGCAACGGGACAGGTTGGGACACTGAAGCTTTCTTT
CAISNGTGWDTEAFF
>NA|15|TRBJ2-3|TRBV28|TRBD2
TGTGCCAGCAGCACACTAGCGGGGGGCCGGGATACGCAGTATTTT
CASSTLAGGRDTQYF
>few|13|TRBJ1-1|TRBV25-1|NA
TGTGCCAGCTCAGTGCAGGGGCATACTGAAGCTTTCTTT
CASSVQGHTEAFF
>many|15|TRBJ2-7|TRBV6-5|TRBD2
TGTGCCAGCAGTTACTCGGCGGGAGAGTTCCACGAGCAGTACTTC
CASSYSAGEFHEQYF
>NA|16|TRBJ1-2|TRBV14|TRBD1
TGTGCCAGCAGCCCCAAAACGCCGGGACAGTACTATGGCTACCCCTTC
CASSPKTPGQYYGYPF
>once|12|TRBJ1-2|TRBV9|NA
TGTGCCAGCTTCAGGGGTGGAGATGGCTACACCTTC
CASFRGGDGYTF
>few|16|TRBJ2-7|TRBV2|TRBD1
TGTGCCAGCAGTGGAGGACTAGGGACAGGGGGAAACGAGCAGTACTTC
CASSGGLGTGGNEQYF
>NA|15|TRBJ2-7|TRBV7-9|TRBD1
TGTGCCAGCAGCTTAGTTAGGGACAGGCCTTACGAGCAGTACTTC
CASSLVRDRPYEQYF
>NA|15|TRBJ1-1|TRBV30|NA
TGTGCCTGGACCTTGAGGGGGGGCTTGGGCACTGAAGCTTTCTTT
CAWTLRGGLGTEAFF
>NA|14|TRBJ1-3|TRBV30|NA
TGTGCCTGGACCCGCTCAGTGTCTGGAAACACCATATATTTT
CAWTRSVSGNTIYF
>NA|12|TRBJ2-2|TRBV6-1|TRBD2
TGTGCCAGCACGGCTAGCGGCGGGGAGCTGTTTTTT
CASTASGGELFF
>once|14|TRBJ1-4|TRBV19|TRBD1
TGTGCCAGTAGGAGGGGGCGGTCTAATGAAAAACTGTTTTTT
CASRRGRSNEKLFF
>NA|16|TRBJ2-3|TRBV27|TRBD2
TGTGCCAGCAGCTCACCCCGACTAGCGGGCACAGATACGCAGTATTTT
CASSSPRLAGTDTQYF
>once|14|TRBJ1-2|TRBV19|NA
TGTGCCAGTAGTATAGAAGCAGGTGACTATGGCTACACCTTC
CASSIEAGDYGYTF
>NA|15|TRBJ2-7|TRBV2|TRBD2
TGTGCCAGCAGATCTAGCGGGGTACTCTCCTACGAGCAGTACTTC
CASRSSGVLSYEQYF
>few|14|TRBJ1-6|TRBV28|NA
TGTGCCAGCTTGCAGGGAACGGGCAATTCACCCCTCCACTTT
CASLQGTGNSPLHF
>few|11|TRBJ2-7|TRBV10-3|NA
TGTGCCATCAGTGAGAGAGCCGAGCAGTACTTC
CAISERAEQYF
>NA|15|TRBJ1-3|TRBV30|NA
TGTGCCTGGAGTACAGGAATTGACTCTGGAAACACCATATATTTT
CAWSTGIDSGNTIYF
>NA|14|TRBJ2-7|TRBV2|NA
TGTGCCAGCAGTGAAGAGGGAGTGGCGTACGAGCAGTACTTC
CASSEEGVAYEQYF
>NA|12|TRBJ1-2|TRBV5-5|NA
TGTGCCAGCAGCTTGGTTGGGGGGAGCTACACCTTC
CASSLVGGSYTF
>once|15|TRBJ1-2|TRBV28|NA
TGTGCCAGCAGCCTGGGGGGTCCAGCTAACTATGGCTACCCCTTC
CASSLGGPANYGYPF
>few|15|TRBJ1-5|TRBV6-1|NA
TGTGCCAGCAGCCAGGACGGCAGGGCCAATCAGCCCCAGCATTTT
CASSQDGRANQPQHF
>NA|13|TRBJ1-1|TRBV30|NA
TGTGCCTGGAATCCAGGGGTGGGGAAGGGGGCTTTCTTT
CAWNPGVGKGAFF
>NA|19|TRBJ2-7|TRBV16|TRBD1
TGTGCCAGCAGCCAAGCCCCCAAGGTAGGACAGGGGACCCCCTACGAGCAGTACTTC
CASSQAPKVGQGTPYEQYF
>few|14|TRBJ1-3|TRBV5-1|NA
TGCGCCAGCAGCTTCCCGGGTGAGGGAAACACCATATATTTT
CASSFPGEGNTIYF